This paragraph covers one T cell receptor (beta chain) sequence. The data belong to a study of cytomegalovirus exposure and HLA in healthy donors. About the study: The early release's HLA-typed donors yielded some 85 million unique TCRs.

With 60 Vbeta and 13 Jbeta primers, the PCR was carried out. The method was immunoSEQ multiplex PCR; TCRdb's version includes in-frame clones alone and lacks a portion of them. Found here are 150,000 to 200,000 clones; the top ten clones hold 6.5%. The germline V gene has CDR1 SEHNR and CDR2 FQNEAQ (reference sequence). This CDR3 spans 15 amino acids. The ends lost 1 base at V and 10 bases at J; junction bases unmatched: 5. The receptor was isolated from a man in his thirties or forties in good health and CMV-seronegative. The chain joins TRBV7-9 to TRBJ2-1, with TRBD2 identical over 12 bases. The sequencing input was PBMCs. The CDR3 DNA reads TGTGCCAGCAGCTTAGTACTAGCGGGGGGTGAAGAGCAGTTCTTC. Amino acids: CASSLVLAGGEEQFF.